This TCR beta chain was captured by sequencing in a study of graft-versus-host responses after intestinal transplantation. Study context: Among the recipients, all got anti-thymocyte globulin induction and then tacrolimus and steroids for two to four years.

Profiling relied on immunoSEQ multiplex PCR, and the TCRdb table lists in-frame clones only, not all of them. The profile shows 35,000 to 45,000 clones, about nine tenths of them singletons. Germline CDR1 MGHRA, CDR2 YSYEKL. The CDR3 contains 14 residues. V shed 4 bases and J 1 base; nucleotides not matched to a gene: 4. The material was PBMCs, obtained 267 days after transplant. The sequence derives from a human patient who received an intestinal transplant, so some T cells may come from the graft donor. The chain uses TRBV4-1 and TRBJ2-7; 7 bases are shared with TRBD1. The CDR3 protein is CASSRDSQSYEQYF. CDR3 in DNA: TGCGCCAGCAGCCGGGACAGTCAGTCCTACGAGCAGTACTTC.